Reported below is one T cell receptor beta chain. The antigen is not known. Sequencing was performed with immunoSEQ multiplex PCR; in TCRdb, only in-frame clones are kept and a portion is missing. The sample yields roughly 20,000 clones, about four fifths seen once. The ends were cut back, 6 bases at V and 3 bases at J, with 9 bases in the middle. The CDR3 length is 13 residues. The germline gives CDR1 SNHLY, CDR2 FYNNEI. The record originates from a study of OX40 agonist ivuxolimab in advanced cancers. Study overall: The patients received agonistic anti-OX40 (CD134) antibody ivuxolimab. Partial responses occurred in Three dose-escalation patients, one with hepatocellular carcinoma and two with cutaneous melanoma.

The study, taken as a whole, reports: There were, on average, more expanded clones in CD8+ T cells than in CD4+. Among the lowest levels of clonal expansion were found in partial responders at 0.1-3.0 mg/kg.

The V and J genes are TRBV2 and TRBJ2-1; maybe TRBD1 (5 bases). This sequence was found in an adult with an advanced solid tumor such as melanoma, head and neck, liver or kidney cancer. This specimen consisted of CD4+ or CD8+ T cells sorted from blood, obtained in a trial of the OX40 agonist ivuxolimab. The chain's CDR3 is CASRPDSYNEQFF. Here the CDR3 DNA reads TGTGCCAGCAGACCCGACAGCTACAATGAGCAGTTCTTC. The full variable domain, with the rest looked up from reference TRBV2 and TRBJ2-1, is EPEVTQTPSHQVTQMGQEVILRCVPISNHLYFYWYRQILGQKVEFLVSFYNNEISEKSEIFDDQFSVERPDGSNFTLKIRSTKLEDSAMYFCASRPDSYNEQFFGPGTRLTVL.